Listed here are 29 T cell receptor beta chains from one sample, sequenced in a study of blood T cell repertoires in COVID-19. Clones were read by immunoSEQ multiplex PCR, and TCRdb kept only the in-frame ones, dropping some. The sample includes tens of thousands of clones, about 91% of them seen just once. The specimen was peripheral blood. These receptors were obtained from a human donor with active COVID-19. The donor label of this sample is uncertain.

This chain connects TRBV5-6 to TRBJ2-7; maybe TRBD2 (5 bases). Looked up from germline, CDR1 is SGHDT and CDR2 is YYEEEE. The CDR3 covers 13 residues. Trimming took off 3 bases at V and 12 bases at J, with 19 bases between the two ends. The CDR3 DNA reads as TGTGCCAGCAGCTGGCGGAGGCAACCCGCGGGGTACTTC. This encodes CASSWRRQPAGYF.

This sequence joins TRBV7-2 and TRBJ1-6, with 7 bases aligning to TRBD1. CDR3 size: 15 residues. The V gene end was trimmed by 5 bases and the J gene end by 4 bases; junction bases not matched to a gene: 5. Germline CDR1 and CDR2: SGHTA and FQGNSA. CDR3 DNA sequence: TGTGCCAGCAGCCCCGGACAGGATTATAATTCACCCCTCCACTTT. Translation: CASSPGQDYNSPLHF.

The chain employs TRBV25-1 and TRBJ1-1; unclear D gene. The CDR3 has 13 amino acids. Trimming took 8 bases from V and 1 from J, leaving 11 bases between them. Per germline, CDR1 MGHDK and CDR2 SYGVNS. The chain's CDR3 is CASHPTGNTEAFF. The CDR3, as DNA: TGTGCCAGCCACCCCACCGGGAACACTGAAGCTTTCTTT.

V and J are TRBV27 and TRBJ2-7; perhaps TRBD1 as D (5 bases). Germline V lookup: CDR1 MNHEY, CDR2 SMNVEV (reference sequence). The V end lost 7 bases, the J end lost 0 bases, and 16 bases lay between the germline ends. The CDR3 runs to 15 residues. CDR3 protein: CASTRWTPTSYEQYF. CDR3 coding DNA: TGTGCCAGCACAAGGTGGACACCAACCTCCTACGAGCAGTACTTC.

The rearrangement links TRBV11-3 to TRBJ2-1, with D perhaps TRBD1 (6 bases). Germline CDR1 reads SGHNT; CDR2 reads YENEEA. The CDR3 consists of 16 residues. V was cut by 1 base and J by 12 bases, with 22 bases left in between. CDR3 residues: CASSLGGTRGSQGQFF. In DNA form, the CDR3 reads TGTGCCAGCAGCTTAGGTGGGACAAGGGGCTCCCAGGGGCAGTTCTTC.

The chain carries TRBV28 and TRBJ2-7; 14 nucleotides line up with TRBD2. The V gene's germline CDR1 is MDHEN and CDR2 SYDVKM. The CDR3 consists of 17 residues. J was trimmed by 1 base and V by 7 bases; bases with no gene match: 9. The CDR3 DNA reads TGTGCCAGCACCGACCTGGGACTAGCGGGAGTATCCTACGAGCAGTACTTC. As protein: CASTDLGLAGVSYEQYF.

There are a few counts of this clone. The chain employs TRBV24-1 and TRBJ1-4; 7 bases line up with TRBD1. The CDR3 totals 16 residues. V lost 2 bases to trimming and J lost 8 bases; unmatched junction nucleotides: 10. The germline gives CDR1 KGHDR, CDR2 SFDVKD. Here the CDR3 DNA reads TGTGCCACCAGTGATTATACCGGGACAGAGGAGGAAAAACTGTTTTTT. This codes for CATSDYTGTEEEKLFF.

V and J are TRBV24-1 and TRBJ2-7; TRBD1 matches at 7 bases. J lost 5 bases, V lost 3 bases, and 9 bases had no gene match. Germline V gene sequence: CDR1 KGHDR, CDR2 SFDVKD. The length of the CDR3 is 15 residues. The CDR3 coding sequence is TGTGCCACCAGTGATCCCGCGCAGGGGGTAGACGAGCAGTACTTC. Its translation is CATSDPAQGVDEQYF.

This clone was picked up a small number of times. The CDR3 region has the DNA TGTGCCAGCAGTCTCAGGGGGCCACCCCTCCACTTT. It yields the protein CASSLRGPPLHF. The chain has TRBV28 and TRBJ1-6, with 8 bases that match TRBD1. Losses at the gene ends were 5 bases for V and 11 bases for J; bases not matched to a gene: 2. Germline lookup yields CDR1 MDHEN and CDR2 SYDVKM. This CDR3 region has 12 residues. Together with reference TRBV28 and TRBJ1-6, the CDR3 gives the full variable domain: DVKVTQSSRYLVKRTGEKVFLECVQDMDHENMFWYRQDPGLGLRLIYFSYDVKMKEKGDIPEGYSVSREKKERFSLILESASTNQTSMYLCASSLRGPPLHFGNGTRLTVT.

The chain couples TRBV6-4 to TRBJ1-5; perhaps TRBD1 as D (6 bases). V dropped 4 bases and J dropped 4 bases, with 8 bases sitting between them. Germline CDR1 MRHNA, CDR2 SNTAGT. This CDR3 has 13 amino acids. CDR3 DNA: TGTGCCAGCAGTGCAGGGGAGAATCAGCCCCAGCATTTT. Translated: CASSAGENQPQHF.

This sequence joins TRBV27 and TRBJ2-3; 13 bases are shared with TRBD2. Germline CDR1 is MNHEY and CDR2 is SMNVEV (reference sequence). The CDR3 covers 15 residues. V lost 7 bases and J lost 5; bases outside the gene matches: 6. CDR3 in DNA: TGTGCCAGCACCTCCCGGACTAGCGGGAGAGATACGCAGTATTTT. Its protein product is CASTSRTSGRDTQYF.

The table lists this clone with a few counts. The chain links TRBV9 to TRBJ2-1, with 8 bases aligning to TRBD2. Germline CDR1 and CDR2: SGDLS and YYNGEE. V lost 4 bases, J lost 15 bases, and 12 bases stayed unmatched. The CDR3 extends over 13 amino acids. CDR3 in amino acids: CASSPRTSLVPFF. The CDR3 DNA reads TGTGCCAGCAGCCCCCGGACTAGCCTGGTGCCGTTCTTC. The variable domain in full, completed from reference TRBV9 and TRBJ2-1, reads DSGVTQTPKHLITATGQRVTLRCSPRSGDLSVYWYQQSLDQGLQFLIQYYNGEERAKGNILERFSAQQFPDLHSELNLSSLELGDSALYFCASSPRTSLVPFFGPGTRLTVL.

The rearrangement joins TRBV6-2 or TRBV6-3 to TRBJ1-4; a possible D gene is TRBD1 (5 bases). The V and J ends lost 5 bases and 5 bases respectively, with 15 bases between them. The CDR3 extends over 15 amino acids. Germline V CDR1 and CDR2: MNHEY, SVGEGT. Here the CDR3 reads CASSLRQGGNEKLFF. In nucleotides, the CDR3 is TGTGCCAGCAGTCTCCGCCAGGGAGGGAATGAAAAACTGTTTTTT.

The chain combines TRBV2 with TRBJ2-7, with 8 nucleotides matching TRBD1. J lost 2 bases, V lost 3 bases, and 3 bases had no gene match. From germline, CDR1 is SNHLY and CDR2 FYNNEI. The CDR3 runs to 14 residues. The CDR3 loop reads CASSDQGATYEQYF. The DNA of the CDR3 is TGTGCCAGCAGTGACCAGGGGGCTACCTACGAGCAGTACTTC.

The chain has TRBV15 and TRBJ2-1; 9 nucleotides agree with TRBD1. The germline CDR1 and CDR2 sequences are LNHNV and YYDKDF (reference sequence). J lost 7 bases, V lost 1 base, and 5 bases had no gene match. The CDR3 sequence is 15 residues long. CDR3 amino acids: CATSRAGTGLNEQFF. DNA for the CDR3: TGTGCCACCAGCAGAGCCGGGACAGGGTTGAATGAGCAGTTCTTC.

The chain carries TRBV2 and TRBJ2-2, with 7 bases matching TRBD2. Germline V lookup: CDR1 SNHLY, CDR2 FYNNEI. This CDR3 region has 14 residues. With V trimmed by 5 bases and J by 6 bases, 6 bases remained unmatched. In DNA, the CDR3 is TGTGCCAGCAGTTCGGACCGGGGGGCCGGGGAGCTGTTTTTT. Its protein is CASSSDRGAGELFF.

CDR3 DNA: TGTGCCAGCACATCCTTCTATAGCACAGATACGCAGTATTTT. This translates into CASTSFYSTDTQYF. This sequence joins TRBV6-5 and TRBJ2-3, with D hard to call. Trimming stripped 7 bases from V and 0 bases from J, with 11 bases between. CDR3 length: 14 amino acids. Germline V gene sequence: CDR1 MNHEY, CDR2 SVGAGI.

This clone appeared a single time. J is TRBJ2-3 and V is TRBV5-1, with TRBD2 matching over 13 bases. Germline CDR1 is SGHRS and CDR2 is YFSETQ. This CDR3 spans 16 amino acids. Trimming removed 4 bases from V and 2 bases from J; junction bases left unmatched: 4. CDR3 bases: TGCGCCAGCAGCCAAGGACTAGCGGGAGCCACAGATACGCAGTATTTT. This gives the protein CASSQGLAGATDTQYF.

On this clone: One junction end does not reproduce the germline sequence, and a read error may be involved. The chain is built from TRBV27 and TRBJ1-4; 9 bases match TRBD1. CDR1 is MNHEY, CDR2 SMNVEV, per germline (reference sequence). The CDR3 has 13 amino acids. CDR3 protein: CASKGTGYEKLFF. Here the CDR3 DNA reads TGTGCAAGCAAAGGGACAGGGTATGAAAAACTGTTTTTT.

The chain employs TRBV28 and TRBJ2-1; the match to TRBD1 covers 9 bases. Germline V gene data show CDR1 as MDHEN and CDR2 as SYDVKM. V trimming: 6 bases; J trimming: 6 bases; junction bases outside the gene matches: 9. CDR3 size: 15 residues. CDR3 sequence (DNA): TGTGCCAGCAGCACGGGACAGGGCGCACCCAATGAGCAGTTCTTC. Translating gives CASSTGQGAPNEQFF.

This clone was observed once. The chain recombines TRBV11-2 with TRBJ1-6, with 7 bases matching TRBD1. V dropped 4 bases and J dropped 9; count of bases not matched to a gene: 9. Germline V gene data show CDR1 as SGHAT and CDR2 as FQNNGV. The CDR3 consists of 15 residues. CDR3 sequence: CASSWTGPQSSPLHF. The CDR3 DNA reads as TGTGCCAGCAGCTGGACAGGTCCCCAGAGTTCACCCCTCCACTTT.

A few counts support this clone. The CDR3 is CASSQEETGRYAEAFF. The CDR3, as DNA: TGTGCCAGCAGCCAAGAGGAGACAGGGAGGTACGCTGAAGCTTTCTTT. The V and J genes are TRBV4-2 and TRBJ1-1; 7 nucleotides match TRBD1. CDR1 is LGHNA, CDR2 YNFKEQ, per germline. This CDR3 has 16 amino acids. After removal of 0 bases from V and 6 bases from J, the junction contained 10 bases not matched to a gene.

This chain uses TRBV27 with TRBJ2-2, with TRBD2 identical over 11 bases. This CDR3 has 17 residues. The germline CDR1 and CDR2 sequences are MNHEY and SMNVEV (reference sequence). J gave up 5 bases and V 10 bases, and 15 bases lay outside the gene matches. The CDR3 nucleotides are TGTGCCACCAAAACGAGCTTAGCGGGAGGGTCTACCGGGGAGCTGTTTTTT. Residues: CATKTSLAGGSTGELFF.

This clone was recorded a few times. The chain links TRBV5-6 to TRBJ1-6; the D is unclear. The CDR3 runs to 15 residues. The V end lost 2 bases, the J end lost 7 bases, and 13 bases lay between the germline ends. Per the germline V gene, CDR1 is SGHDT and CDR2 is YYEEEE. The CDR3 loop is CASSLRGIRNSPLHF. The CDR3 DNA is TGTGCCAGCAGCTTAAGAGGGATTAGGAATTCACCCCTCCACTTT.

The DNA for the CDR3 is TGTGCCAGCAGCGTAAGTGGGGGGACCTCCCGCACAGATACGCAGTATTTT. This encodes CASSVSGGTSRTDTQYF. The rearrangement joins TRBV9 to TRBJ2-3; D is perhaps TRBD2 (6 bases). Trimming cost V 1 base and J 1 base, with 16 bases left between them. Per the germline V gene, CDR1 is SGDLS and CDR2 is YYNGEE. The CDR3 contains 17 residues.

CDR3 nucleotide sequence: TGTGCCACCAGTGAGGAGCCTCATAACTATGGCTACACCTTC. Its protein is CATSEEPHNYGYTF. V and J are TRBV24-1 and TRBJ1-2; D gene ambiguous. There are 14 residues in the CDR3. Germline V gives CDR1 KGHDR, CDR2 SFDVKD. V was clipped by 4 bases and J by 1 base, with 9 bases between them.

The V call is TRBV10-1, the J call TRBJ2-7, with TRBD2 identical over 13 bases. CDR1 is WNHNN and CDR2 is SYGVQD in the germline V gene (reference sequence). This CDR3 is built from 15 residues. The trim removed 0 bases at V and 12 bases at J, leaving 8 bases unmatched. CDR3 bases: TGCGCCAGCAGTGAGTCCGGACTAGCGGGAGTGGATACGTACTTC. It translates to CASSESGLAGVDTYF.

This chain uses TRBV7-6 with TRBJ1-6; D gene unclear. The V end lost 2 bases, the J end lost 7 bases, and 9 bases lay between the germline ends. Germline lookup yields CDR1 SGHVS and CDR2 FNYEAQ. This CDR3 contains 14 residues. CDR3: CASSLTRVNSPLHF. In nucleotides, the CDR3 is TGTGCCAGCAGCTTAACTCGGGTGAATTCACCCCTCCACTTT. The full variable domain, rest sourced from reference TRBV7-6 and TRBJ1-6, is GAGVSQSPRYKVTKRGQDVALRCDPISGHVSLYWYRQALGQGPEFLTYFNYEAQQDKSGLPNDRFSAERPEGSISTLTIQRTEQRDSAMYRCASSLTRVNSPLHFGNGTRLTVT.

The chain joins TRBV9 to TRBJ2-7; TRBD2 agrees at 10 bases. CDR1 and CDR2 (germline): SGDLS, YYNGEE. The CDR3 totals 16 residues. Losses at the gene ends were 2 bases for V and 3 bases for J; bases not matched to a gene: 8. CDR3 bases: TGTGCCAGCAGCGTCCCGTCTAGCGGGGGCCACTACGAGCAGTACTTC. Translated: CASSVPSSGGHYEQYF.